This T cell receptor beta chain was recorded in a study of blood T cell repertoires in COVID-19. In the study overall: Samples came from the United States, Italy and Spain, spanning acute and convalescent COVID-19. In each case, the material was cDNA or gDNA derived from T cells, B-cell-depleted T cells, or PBMCs.

Profiled with immunoSEQ multiplex PCR; TCRdb holds only in-frame clones, not every one. Of approximately 170,000 clones listed, over 75% are singletons. Germline CDR1 is SGHRS and CDR2 is YFSETQ. The V gene lost 2 bases and the J gene lost 3 bases, with 15 bases spanning the gap. This CDR3 comprises 15 residues. The origin of this receptor is a man older than 75 with COVID-19, enrolled during active disease. V gene TRBV5-1 combines with J gene TRBJ2-7, with TRBD1 as a possible D gene (6 bases). Source material: peripheral blood. The CDR3 protein is CASSFTTGNGYEQYF. CDR3 sequence (DNA): TGCGCCAGCAGCTTTACTACAGGGAATGGCTACGAGCAGTACTTC. Based on the CDR3 plus reference TRBV5-1 and TRBJ2-7, the full variable domain is KAGVTQTPRYLIKTRGQQVTLSCSPISGHRSVSWYQQTPGQGLQFLFEYFSETQRNKGNFPGRFSGRQFSNSRSEMNVSTLELGDSALYLCASSFTTGNGYEQYFGPGTRLTVT.